This T cell receptor (beta chain) was identified during a study of blood T cells in healthy people across ages. This clonotype came up a few times. A second roughly 6 to 11 cycle PCR used barcoded and J-beta primers. MiXCR, applied by TCRdb to the 5' RACE reads, yields one record per CDR3 protein. The table records some 1.5 million distinct CDR3 sequences, 28% of them present only once. The CDR3 length is 17 residues. Trimming at V came to 2 bases and at J to 0 bases, leaving 4 bases not matched to a gene. The germline V gene encodes CDR1 LNHDA and CDR2 SQIVND (reference sequence). This clonotype originated in a woman aged 25 to 39 in good health. V usage is TRBV19 and J usage is TRBJ2-6, with 7 positions matching TRBD1. The material sequenced was blood. Written as DNA, the CDR3 is TGTGCCAGTAGTATACTGGGACAGAACTCTGGGGCCAACGTCCTGACTTTC. Its protein product is CASSILGQNSGANVLTF.